This T cell receptor beta chain is drawn from a study of T cells after yellow fever vaccination. This CDR3 is 13 amino acids long. The V gene end was trimmed by 5 bases and the J gene end by 6 bases; junction bases not matched to a gene: 5. As TCR cDNA was made by 5'RACE template switching, a universal primer site and UMIs were added. TCRdb ran MiXCR on the 5' RACE reads and lists one entry per CDR3 protein. The table shows a few hundred thousand distinct CDR3 sequences, with approximately 4.3% occurring only once. This TCR derives from a man between 18 and 29 years old who received the YFV17D yellow fever vaccine. Material: PBMCs, obtained 15 days after the yellow fever booster vaccination. This chain uses TRBV12-3 or TRBV12-4 with TRBJ1-2; 8 positions match TRBD1. The DNA of the CDR3 is TGTGCCAGCAGTGGAGGACAGGGCGATGGCTACACCTTC. Translated, it gives CASSGGQGDGYTF.